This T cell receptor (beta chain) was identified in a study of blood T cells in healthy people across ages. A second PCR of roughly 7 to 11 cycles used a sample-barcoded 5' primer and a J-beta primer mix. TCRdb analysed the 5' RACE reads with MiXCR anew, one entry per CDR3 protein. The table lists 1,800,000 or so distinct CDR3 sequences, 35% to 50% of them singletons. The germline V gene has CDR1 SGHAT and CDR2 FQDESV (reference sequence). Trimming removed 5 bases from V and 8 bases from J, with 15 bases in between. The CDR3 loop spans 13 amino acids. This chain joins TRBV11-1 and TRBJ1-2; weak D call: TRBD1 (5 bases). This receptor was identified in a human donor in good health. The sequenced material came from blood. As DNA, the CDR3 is TGTGCCAGCAGCCATCCAGGGATACGGGGCTACACCTTC. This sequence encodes CASSHPGIRGYTF.